This T cell receptor (beta chain) was documented in a study of blood T cell repertoires in COVID-19. Overall study: The analysed material was cDNA or gDNA that came from T cells, B-cell-depleted T cells, or PBMCs.

Original handling: Cell counts per sample came from amplifying reference gene primers. Sequencing used immunoSEQ multiplex PCR; TCRdb keeps in-frame clones, though not all of them. V and J calls and clone size are those listed in that table; D and trimming were worked out from the DNA. Here the sample spans around 20,000 clones, 70% to 90% being singletons. The CDR3 runs to 16 residues. Trimming at V came to 4 bases and at J to 4 bases, leaving 6 bases not matched to a gene. Germline values: CDR1 SGHRS, CDR2 YFSETQ. The sequenced sample consisted of peripheral blood. The rearrangement links TRBV5-1 to TRBJ2-3; 13 bases are shared with TRBD2. This clonotype was obtained from a human donor with active COVID-19. The donor label of this sample is uncertain. The DNA of the CDR3 is TGCGCCAGCAGCCCCTGGACTAGCGGGAGCGCAGATACGCAGTATTTT. Residues: CASSPWTSGSADTQYF.